This is a list of T cell receptor beta chains from one sample in a study of T cell changes during pregnancy in multiple sclerosis. Sequenced by immunoSEQ multiplex PCR; TCRdb stores in-frame clones only, minus some. The repertoire holds approximately 33,000 clones, 85% to 90% seen once, with less than 0.9% in the top ten. Sample: CD4+ T cells from peripheral blood mononuclear cells, taken in the first trimester of pregnancy. All receptors derive from a female donor in good health, enrolled as a control in a pregnancy study. Each CDR3 is given with its conserved first and last residue. The order of the fields is D gene, V gene, clone size, J gene, CDR3 protein, CDR3 DNA. D genes are given only for firm matches. Not every row has a clone size; where given, it reads once, few, many or a size class.

d_gene: -
v_gene: TRBV10-3
abundance: -
j_gene: TRBJ2-2
CDR3aa: CAISLGVAGELFF
CDR3nt: TGTGCCATCAGTTTAGGTGTAGCGGGGGAGCTGTTTTTT

d_gene: TRBD2
v_gene: TRBV4-2
abundance: few
j_gene: TRBJ2-1
CDR3aa: CASSRTQIAGDNNEQFF
CDR3nt: TGTGCCAGCAGCCGGACCCAGATAGCGGGGGATAACAATGAGCAGTTCTTC

d_gene: -
v_gene: TRBV7-2
abundance: once
j_gene: TRBJ1-1
CDR3aa: CASSGGFVSASEAFF
CDR3nt: TGTGCCAGCAGCGGGGGGTTCGTTTCAGCCTCTGAAGCTTTCTTT

d_gene: -
v_gene: TRBV5-1
abundance: -
j_gene: TRBJ1-1
CDR3aa: CASSRGAVNTEAFF
CDR3nt: TGCGCCAGCAGCCGGGGGGCTGTGAACACTGAAGCTTTCTTT

d_gene: TRBD2
v_gene: TRBV7-2
abundance: -
j_gene: TRBJ2-3
CDR3aa: CASSRRTSGGADTQYF
CDR3nt: TGTGCCAGCAGCAGACGGACTAGCGGGGGTGCAGATACGCAGTATTTT

d_gene: TRBD2
v_gene: TRBV6-5
abundance: -
j_gene: TRBJ2-7
CDR3aa: CASSQSSGGIYEQYF
CDR3nt: TGTGCCAGCAGCCAATCTAGCGGGGGGATCTACGAGCAGTACTTC

d_gene: -
v_gene: TRBV30
abundance: -
j_gene: TRBJ1-2
CDR3aa: CAWSGRVSNYGYTF
CDR3nt: TGTGCCTGGAGTGGGAGGGTTTCTAACTATGGCTACACCTTC

d_gene: -
v_gene: TRBV5-6
abundance: -
j_gene: TRBJ1-3
CDR3aa: CASSKPGVSGNTIYF
CDR3nt: TGTGCCAGCAGCAAGCCAGGGGTCTCTGGAAACACCATATATTTT

d_gene: TRBD1
v_gene: TRBV2
abundance: -
j_gene: TRBJ1-5
CDR3aa: CASDRGRVSGNQPQHF
CDR3nt: TGTGCGTCGGACAGGGGGCGCGTTTCAGGCAATCAGCCCCAGCATTTT

d_gene: TRBD1
v_gene: TRBV18
abundance: -
j_gene: TRBJ2-7
CDR3aa: CASSTGTGGSYEQYF
CDR3nt: TGTGCCAGCTCAACCGGGACAGGGGGTTCCTACGAGCAGTACTTC

d_gene: TRBD1
v_gene: TRBV7-2
abundance: -
j_gene: TRBJ1-2
CDR3aa: CASSYDRGQGYTF
CDR3nt: TGTGCCAGCAGCTACGACAGGGGGCAAGGCTACACCTTC

d_gene: -
v_gene: TRBV27
abundance: -
j_gene: TRBJ1-1
CDR3aa: CASSLSNPPGAFF
CDR3nt: TGTGCCAGCAGTTTATCGAACCCCCCGGGAGCTTTCTTT

d_gene: TRBD1
v_gene: TRBV5-6
abundance: -
j_gene: TRBJ1-3
CDR3aa: CASSLDQGAYGNTIYF
CDR3nt: TGTGCCAGCAGCTTGGACCAGGGGGCGTATGGAAACACCATATATTTT

d_gene: -
v_gene: TRBV9
abundance: -
j_gene: TRBJ2-7
CDR3aa: CASSVLAGDYEQYF
CDR3nt: TGTGCCAGCAGCGTTTTGGCAGGGGACTACGAGCAGTACTTC

d_gene: TRBD2
v_gene: TRBV7-9
abundance: -
j_gene: TRBJ2-7
CDR3aa: CASSSGLAGGADYEQYF
CDR3nt: TGTGCCAGCAGCTCGGGACTAGCGGGGGGTGCCGATTACGAGCAGTACTTC

d_gene: -
v_gene: TRBV6-5
abundance: -
j_gene: TRBJ2-2
CDR3aa: CASSYSELAGELFF
CDR3nt: TGTGCCAGCAGTTACTCGGAACTAGCCGGGGAGCTGTTTTTT

d_gene: TRBD1
v_gene: TRBV30
abundance: -
j_gene: TRBJ1-2
CDR3aa: CAWGRRGQVYGYTF
CDR3nt: TGTGCCTGGGGACGAAGGGGACAGGTGTATGGCTACACCTTC

d_gene: TRBD1
v_gene: TRBV6-1
abundance: -
j_gene: TRBJ1-2
CDR3aa: CASNPRQGAYGYTF
CDR3nt: TGTGCCAGCAACCCCAGACAGGGGGCCTATGGCTACACCTTC

d_gene: -
v_gene: TRBV5-1
abundance: -
j_gene: TRBJ1-1
CDR3aa: CASAGENTEAFF
CDR3nt: TGCGCCAGCGCGGGAGAGAACACTGAAGCTTTCTTT

d_gene: -
v_gene: TRBV5-4
abundance: -
j_gene: TRBJ2-7
CDR3aa: CASSLGGRSYEQYF
CDR3nt: TGTGCCAGCAGCTTGGGAGGGAGGTCCTACGAGCAGTACTTC

d_gene: -
v_gene: TRBV5-1
abundance: -
j_gene: TRBJ1-1
CDR3aa: CASSLDSGNTEAFF
CDR3nt: TGCGCCAGCAGCCTAGACAGTGGTAACACTGAAGCTTTCTTT

d_gene: -
v_gene: TRBV11-3
abundance: -
j_gene: TRBJ1-4
CDR3aa: CASSLGQALNEKLFF
CDR3nt: TGTGCCAGCAGCTTAGGGCAGGCGTTAAATGAAAAACTGTTTTTT

d_gene: -
v_gene: TRBV19
abundance: -
j_gene: TRBJ1-6
CDR3aa: CASSPGRGNNSPLHF
CDR3nt: TGTGCCAGTAGCCCGGGGAGGGGGAATAATTCACCCCTCCACTTT

d_gene: -
v_gene: TRBV19
abundance: once
j_gene: TRBJ1-4
CDR3aa: CATKHRGEKLFF
CDR3nt: TGTGCCACAAAGCACCGGGGGGAAAAACTGTTTTTT

d_gene: -
v_gene: TRBV5-4
abundance: -
j_gene: TRBJ2-3
CDR3aa: CASISSPDLTDTQYF
CDR3nt: TGTGCCAGCATCTCTAGCCCGGACCTTACTGATACGCAGTATTTT

d_gene: TRBD1
v_gene: TRBV13
abundance: -
j_gene: TRBJ1-1
CDR3aa: CASSLDRVYTEAFF
CDR3nt: TGTGCCAGCAGCTTGGACAGGGTATACACTGAAGCTTTCTTT

d_gene: TRBD1
v_gene: TRBV11-3
abundance: -
j_gene: TRBJ2-1
CDR3aa: CASSLFSGGDEQFF
CDR3nt: TGTGCCAGCAGCTTATTTTCAGGGGGCGATGAGCAGTTCTTC

d_gene: -
v_gene: TRBV7-9
abundance: -
j_gene: TRBJ1-6
CDR3aa: CASSLERSSYNSPLHF
CDR3nt: TGTGCCAGCAGCTTAGAGCGAAGCTCCTATAATTCACCCCTCCACTTT

d_gene: TRBD1
v_gene: TRBV7-3
abundance: -
j_gene: TRBJ2-5
CDR3aa: CASSTGQGAWGETQYF
CDR3nt: TGTGCCAGCAGCACAGGACAGGGGGCTTGGGGGGAGACCCAGTACTTC

d_gene: -
v_gene: TRBV30
abundance: once
j_gene: TRBJ2-7
CDR3aa: CAWSSSAQGEQYF
CDR3nt: TGTGCCTGGAGTTCGTCGGCGCAGGGCGAGCAGTACTTC

d_gene: -
v_gene: TRBV18
abundance: once
j_gene: TRBJ2-2
CDR3aa: CASSPVTNEPGELFF
CDR3nt: TGTGCCAGCTCACCAGTCACCAACGAGCCCGGGGAGCTGTTTTTT

d_gene: -
v_gene: TRBV6-6
abundance: -
j_gene: TRBJ1-2
CDR3aa: CASGGGSLYGYTF
CDR3nt: TGTGCCAGCGGCGGGGGAAGTCTCTATGGCTACACCTTC

d_gene: TRBD1
v_gene: TRBV5-1
abundance: -
j_gene: TRBJ1-1
CDR3aa: CASSPDRGEAFF
CDR3nt: TGCGCCAGCAGCCCCGACAGGGGAGAAGCTTTCTTT

d_gene: -
v_gene: TRBV11-3
abundance: once
j_gene: TRBJ2-5
CDR3aa: CASSLVRGQETQYF
CDR3nt: TGTGCCAGCAGCTTAGTACGGGGTCAAGAGACCCAGTACTTC

d_gene: -
v_gene: TRBV27
abundance: -
j_gene: TRBJ1-2
CDR3aa: CASSLRENYGYTF
CDR3nt: TGTGCCAGCAGTTTAAGAGAGAACTATGGCTACACCTTC

d_gene: TRBD1
v_gene: TRBV5-3
abundance: -
j_gene: TRBJ2-7
CDR3aa: CARSLSIRDSFFYEQYF
CDR3nt: TGTGCCAGAAGCCTATCTATACGGGACAGTTTTTTCTACGAGCAGTACTTC

d_gene: TRBD1
v_gene: TRBV6-1
abundance: -
j_gene: TRBJ2-7
CDR3aa: CASSVDRGIYEQYF
CDR3nt: TGTGCCAGCAGTGTAGACAGGGGAATCTACGAGCAGTACTTC

d_gene: TRBD1
v_gene: TRBV7-2
abundance: -
j_gene: TRBJ1-4
CDR3aa: CASSFGQGTSSNEKLFF
CDR3nt: TGTGCCAGCAGCTTCGGACAGGGGACCTCAAGTAATGAAAAACTGTTTTTT

d_gene: TRBD1
v_gene: TRBV7-8
abundance: -
j_gene: TRBJ2-2
CDR3aa: CASSRQGAYTGELFF
CDR3nt: TGTGCCAGCAGCCGACAGGGGGCCTACACCGGGGAGCTGTTTTTT

d_gene: TRBD1
v_gene: TRBV7-2
abundance: -
j_gene: TRBJ1-4
CDR3aa: CASSLSGTGDEKLFF
CDR3nt: TGTGCCAGCAGCTTATCCGGGACAGGGGATGAAAAACTGTTTTTT

d_gene: -
v_gene: TRBV6-5
abundance: once
j_gene: TRBJ1-1
CDR3aa: CASSASTGTTEAFF
CDR3nt: TGTGCCAGCAGTGCCTCAACAGGGACCACTGAAGCTTTCTTT

d_gene: TRBD1
v_gene: TRBV15
abundance: -
j_gene: TRBJ1-3
CDR3aa: CATSRDPPGGSGNTIYF
CDR3nt: TGTGCCACCAGCAGAGATCCGCCAGGGGGGTCTGGAAACACCATATATTTT

d_gene: TRBD2
v_gene: TRBV6-4
abundance: -
j_gene: TRBJ2-3
CDR3aa: CASSDSTSGGDTQYF
CDR3nt: TGTGCCAGCAGTGACTCGACTAGCGGGGGGGATACGCAGTATTTT

d_gene: TRBD1
v_gene: TRBV5-8
abundance: -
j_gene: TRBJ1-6
CDR3aa: CASSLEWTGRNSPLHF
CDR3nt: TGTGCCAGCAGCTTGGAATGGACAGGGCGGAATTCACCCCTCCACTTT

d_gene: TRBD1
v_gene: TRBV5-6
abundance: -
j_gene: TRBJ1-4
CDR3aa: CASSLVDRGPNEKLFF
CDR3nt: TGTGCCAGCAGCTTGGTCGACAGGGGGCCTAATGAAAAACTGTTTTTT

d_gene: -
v_gene: TRBV2
abundance: -
j_gene: TRBJ2-5
CDR3aa: CASSATPPGGQETQYF
CDR3nt: TGTGCCAGCAGCGCCACACCCCCCGGGGGTCAAGAGACCCAGTACTTC

d_gene: TRBD2
v_gene: TRBV4-2
abundance: -
j_gene: TRBJ2-2
CDR3aa: CASSEAGGRGELFF
CDR3nt: TGTGCCAGCAGCGAAGCGGGGGGGCGCGGGGAGCTGTTTTTT

d_gene: -
v_gene: TRBV9
abundance: -
j_gene: TRBJ2-7
CDR3aa: CASSATSTTYEQYF
CDR3nt: TGTGCCAGCAGCGCCACTAGTACGACCTACGAGCAGTACTTC

d_gene: -
v_gene: TRBV5-8
abundance: -
j_gene: TRBJ2-5
CDR3aa: CASRAWETQYF
CDR3nt: TGTGCCAGCAGGGCCTGGGAGACCCAGTACTTC

d_gene: -
v_gene: TRBV19
abundance: -
j_gene: TRBJ2-7
CDR3aa: CASRTQSSYEQYF
CDR3nt: TGTGCCAGTAGGACACAAAGCTCCTACGAGCAGTACTTC

d_gene: TRBD2
v_gene: TRBV11-2
abundance: -
j_gene: TRBJ2-3
CDR3aa: CASSSGLAGGITTDTQYF
CDR3nt: TGTGCCAGCAGCTCCGGACTAGCGGGGGGGATTACGACAGATACGCAGTATTTT

d_gene: TRBD1
v_gene: TRBV5-1
abundance: -
j_gene: TRBJ2-7
CDR3aa: CASSLDRAYEQYF
CDR3nt: TGCGCCAGCAGCCTTGACAGGGCCTACGAGCAGTACTTC

d_gene: -
v_gene: TRBV20-1
abundance: -
j_gene: TRBJ1-5
CDR3aa: CSASDYQPQHF
CDR3nt: TGCAGTGCTAGTGACTATCAGCCCCAGCATTTT

d_gene: -
v_gene: TRBV7-8
abundance: -
j_gene: TRBJ1-2
CDR3aa: CASSLSLAIYGYTF
CDR3nt: TGTGCCAGCAGCTTATCTTTAGCAATCTATGGCTACACCTTC

d_gene: TRBD1
v_gene: TRBV30
abundance: once
j_gene: TRBJ2-3
CDR3aa: CAWSVLQGVPTDTQYF
CDR3nt: TGTGCCTGGAGTGTACTCCAGGGGGTTCCCACAGATACGCAGTATTTT